The 25 T cell receptor beta chains in this list originate from one sample, sequenced in a study of sequential checkpoint blockade in melanoma. The treatment here: randomized to nivolumab then ipilimumab (arm A) or the reverse (arm B). Data came from immunoSEQ multiplex PCR; TCRdb stores just in-frame clones and leaves some out. The data contain about 13,000 clones, roughly 27% of them seen just once; the ten biggest clones take up approximately 16%. This material consisted of tumor tissue (inferred from file names), taken from a patient given nivolumab and ipilimumab in sequence. Source of these receptors: a human donor with melanoma.

The chain couples TRBV19 to TRBJ2-2, with 13 bases identical to TRBD2. The length of the CDR3 is 15 residues. Looked up from germline, CDR1 is LNHDA and CDR2 is SQIVND (reference sequence). Unmatched junction bases numbered 6, after V lost 8 bases and J lost 6 bases. The CDR3 region has the DNA TGTGCCAGTCTGGGACTAGCGGGAAGTTCCGGGGAGCTGTTTTTT. Its protein product is CASLGLAGSSGELFF.

CDR3 amino acids: CASSAPRKEEARSYNEQFF. The DNA of the CDR3 is TGTGCCAGCAGCGCTCCTCGGAAGGAAGAGGCACGATCCTACAATGAGCAGTTCTTC. The chain couples TRBV9 to TRBJ2-1; no definite D call. Trimming removed 3 bases from V and 1 base from J, with 23 bases in between. The CDR3 sequence is 19 residues long. Germline CDR1 reads SGDLS; CDR2 reads YYNGEE.

The table lists this clone with a few counts. The chain employs TRBV6-7 and TRBJ2-7; no firm D call. TRBV6-7 is an ORF, and what it does is uncertain. The CDR3 extends over 11 amino acids. Trimming removed 8 bases at V and 6 bases at J, with 11 bases between. The CDR3 loop reads CASSQSSEQYF. In DNA form, the CDR3 reads TGTGCCAGCTCTCAGTCGAGCGAGCAGTACTTC.

The CDR3 sequence is CASSLQGSHQPQHF. Here the CDR3 DNA reads TGTGCCAGTAGTTTACAGGGATCTCATCAGCCCCAGCATTTT. V gene TRBV19 combines with J gene TRBJ1-5; perhaps TRBD1 as D (6 bases). The CDR3 is 14 amino acids. From germline, CDR1 is LNHDA and CDR2 SQIVND (reference sequence). V was trimmed by 5 bases and J by 5 bases, leaving 13 bases between them.

This clone is categorized as medium-sized. The CDR3 spells CASSYAGGNTIYF. The CDR3, as DNA: TGTGCCAGCAGTTACGCCGGTGGAAACACCATATATTTT. The V call is TRBV6-8, the J call TRBJ1-3; D remains ambiguous. Germline lookup yields CDR1 MNHGY and CDR2 SAAAGT. V lost 2 bases, J lost 3 bases, and 5 bases lay in between. The CDR3 covers 13 residues.

This clone showed up just a few times. The chain uses TRBV12-5 and TRBJ2-2; 9 bases are shared with TRBD1. Germline lookup yields CDR1 LGHNT and CDR2 FRNRAP. CDR3 size: 16 residues. CDR3 coding DNA: TGTGCCAGCAACAGGGGGCCAAGATGGAACACCGGGGAGCTGTTTTTT. Amino acids: CASNRGPRWNTGELFF.

This clone was found many times. One end of the junction varies from germline; a read error may be responsible. The V call is TRBV6-8, the J call TRBJ2-3, with TRBD2 matching 9 bases. The CDR3 contains 12 residues. CDR1 and CDR2 (germline): MNHGY, SAAAGT. CDR3 sequence: CASSYSGGREAF. The DNA of the CDR3 is TGTGCCAGCAGTTACTCAGGCGGGAGGGAGGCGTTT.

The sample holds a few counts of this clone. The chain recombines TRBV28 with TRBJ2-1; TRBD1 aligns across 9 bases. Trimming at V came to 3 bases and at J to 3 bases, leaving 21 bases not matched to a gene. The CDR3 runs to 21 residues. Germline V gives CDR1 MDHEN, CDR2 SYDVKM. The CDR3 here is CASSLSMGGQGSLVGYNEQFF. CDR3 sequence (DNA): TGTGCCAGCAGTTTGTCGATGGGAGGACAGGGGTCCCTTGTCGGCTACAATGAGCAGTTCTTC. Filled out from reference TRBV28 and TRBJ2-1, the complete variable domain reads DVKVTQSSRYLVKRTGEKVFLECVQDMDHENMFWYRQDPGLGLRLIYFSYDVKMKEKGDIPEGYSVSREKKERFSLILESASTNQTSMYLCASSLSMGGQGSLVGYNEQFFGPGTRLTVL.

J is TRBJ2-7 and V is TRBV14, with D perhaps matching TRBD1 or TRBD2 (6 bases each). The germline V and J ends were trimmed by 0 bases and 3 bases, with 12 bases remaining between them. The germline V gene has CDR1 SGHDN and CDR2 FVKESK. The CDR3 extends over 15 amino acids. The DNA for the CDR3 is TGTGCCAGCAGCCAAGATAGGGGGGCTTTCTACGAGCAGTACTTC. Its protein product is CASSQDRGAFYEQYF. Full variable domain (remainder filled in from reference TRBV14 and TRBJ2-7): EAGVTQFPSHSVIEKGQTVTLRCDPISGHDNLYWYRRVMGKEIKFLLHFVKESKQDESGMPNNRFLAERTGGTYSTLKVQPAELEDSGVYFCASSQDRGAFYEQYFGPGTRLTVT.

The sample holds many counts of this clone. The V call is TRBV9, the J call TRBJ2-7; TRBD2 agrees at 13 bases. The V segment lost 4 bases and the J segment 5 bases; nucleotides outside the gene matches: 9. Germline CDR1 SGDLS, CDR2 YYNGEE. CDR3 length equals 16 residues. The CDR3 region is CASSPRLAGGQNEQYF. CDR3 DNA: TGTGCCAGCAGCCCCAGACTAGCGGGAGGTCAAAACGAGCAGTACTTC. Variable domain in full (rest from reference TRBV9 and TRBJ2-7): DSGVTQTPKHLITATGQRVTLRCSPRSGDLSVYWYQQSLDQGLQFLIQYYNGEERAKGNILERFSAQQFPDLHSELNLSSLELGDSALYFCASSPRLAGGQNEQYFGPGTRLTVT.

The chain links TRBV15 to TRBJ1-3; no definite D call. The CDR3 consists of 15 residues. V was shortened by 3 bases and J by 4 bases, with 13 bases between the two germline ends. CDR1 and CDR2 from the germline V gene are LNHNV and YYDKDF (reference sequence). CDR3 coding DNA: TGTGCCACCAGCAGGGACTGGGCATCGGGAAACACCATATATTTT. As protein: CATSRDWASGNTIYF.

This chain uses TRBV19 with TRBJ2-7; D unclear. The CDR3 contains 11 residues. CDR1 and CDR2 (germline): LNHDA, SQIVND (reference sequence). V lost 6 bases to trimming and J lost 7 bases, with 10 bases between them. CDR3 residues: CASSGREEQYF. The DNA for the CDR3 is TGTGCCAGTAGCGGACGTGAAGAGCAGTACTTC.

This clone has only one observation. The chain couples TRBV18 to TRBJ1-3; D is uncertain. CDR1 and CDR2 (germline): KGHSH, LQKENI. The CDR3 has 16 residues. V lost 4 bases and J lost 0, with 13 bases in between. The CDR3 protein is CASSLQELRSGNTIYF. CDR3 DNA sequence: TGTGCCAGCTCACTCCAGGAGCTCCGCTCTGGAAACACCATATATTTT.

This chain connects TRBV19 to TRBJ2-7; 7 bases are a match to TRBD2. The germline V gene encodes CDR1 LNHDA and CDR2 SQIVND (reference sequence). J lost 3 bases, V lost 5 bases, and 10 bases had no gene match. The CDR3 length is 15 residues. CDR3 amino acids: CASSVTSDTVYEQYF. The CDR3, as DNA: TGTGCCAGTAGTGTAACTAGCGATACCGTCTACGAGCAGTACTTC.

This clone has a handful of counts. This rearrangement joins TRBV10-3 to TRBJ2-3; 9 bases are shared with TRBD1. The germline CDR1 and CDR2 sequences are ENHRY and SYGVKD. Losses at the gene ends were 2 bases for V and 2 bases for J; bases not matched to a gene: 17. The CDR3 covers 20 residues. In DNA, the CDR3 is TGTGCCATCAGTGAGCCCTCCGGACAGGGGTCCTCTACTTACACAGATACGCAGTATTTT. It specifies CAISEPSGQGSSTYTDTQYF.

The chain joins TRBV6-8 to TRBJ2-7; 14 bases agree with TRBD2. V was pared by 7 bases and J by 2 bases, with 10 bases of the junction left unmatched. CDR3 length: 17 amino acids. CDR1 MNHGY and CDR2 SAAAGT come from the germline V gene. CDR3 protein: CASTRGLAGDPTYEQYF. As DNA, the CDR3 is TGTGCCAGCACTCGGGGACTAGCGGGAGATCCCACCTACGAGCAGTACTTC.

This rearrangement joins TRBV4-1 to TRBJ1-5; 8 bases match TRBD1. CDR3 size: 14 residues. Germline lookup yields CDR1 MGHRA and CDR2 YSYEKL. V was clipped by 2 bases and J by 7 bases; unmatched bases: 4. The CDR3 region is CASSQPTGGQPQHF. The DNA for the CDR3 is TGCGCCAGCAGCCAACCTACAGGGGGACAGCCCCAGCATTTT.

V gene TRBV28 combines with J gene TRBJ2-6; D call uncertain. The germline V and J ends were trimmed by 8 bases and 1 base, with 12 bases remaining between them. This CDR3 comprises 15 residues. Germline CDR1 MDHEN, CDR2 SYDVKM. Here the CDR3 reads CASRTLGSGANVLTF. CDR3 DNA sequence: TGTGCCAGCCGCACCTTGGGGTCTGGGGCCAACGTCCTGACTTTC.

The chain employs TRBV11-3 and TRBJ2-2, with D perhaps matching TRBD2 (5 bases). V lost 6 bases and J 3 bases, leaving 14 bases between the germline ends. The CDR3 is made up of 15 amino acids. Germline-derived CDR1 and CDR2 are SGHNT and YENEEA. In DNA, the CDR3 is TGTGCCAGCAGGAGAAGTAGCGCGGACACCGGGGAGCTGTTTTTT. Protein: CASRRSSADTGELFF.

This clone came up a few times. This chain connects TRBV6-8 to TRBJ2-3; D may match TRBD1 or TRBD2 (7 bases each). The CDR3 runs 18 residues. The V and J ends lost 2 bases and 4 bases respectively, with 22 bases between them. CDR1 MNHGY and CDR2 SAAAGT come from the germline V gene. DNA for the CDR3: TGTGCCAGCAGTTACACATCCGATAGGGCAGGGGGGGCAGATACGCAGTATTTT. Protein product: CASSYTSDRAGGADTQYF.

The rearrangement links TRBV15 to TRBJ1-2, with D unresolved. V lost 0 bases to trimming and J lost 8 bases, with 13 bases between them. In germline, CDR1 is LNHNV, CDR2 YYDKDF (reference sequence). The CDR3 totals 14 residues. CDR3 in DNA: TGTGCCACCAGCAGAGAAGCGCGGAATGAAGGCTACACCTTC. Translated, it gives CATSREARNEGYTF.

The chain is built from TRBV4-1 and TRBJ2-7; 7 bases fit TRBD1. Germline assignment: CDR1 MGHRA and CDR2 YSYEKL. The CDR3 consists of 15 residues. V trimming: 0 bases; J trimming: 2 bases; junction bases outside the gene matches: 4. CDR3 DNA: TGCGCCAGCAGCCAAGAGACAGGGTGGGCCTACGAGCAGTACTTC. It yields the protein CASSQETGWAYEQYF.

This clone occurred a few times. The chain carries TRBV2 and TRBJ2-1; D is uncertain. The CDR3 contains 16 residues. V was clipped by 5 bases and J by 1 base, with 15 bases between them. Germline V gene sequence: CDR1 SNHLY, CDR2 FYNNEI. In DNA, the CDR3 is TGTGCCAGCAGTTCTGAACCGGACCGGTCCTACAATGAGCAGTTCTTC. Encoded protein: CASSSEPDRSYNEQFF.

This clone rates as medium-sized. This rearrangement joins TRBV19 to TRBJ2-1; TRBD2 agrees at 11 bases. There are 15 residues in the CDR3. Trimming cost V 5 bases and J 2 bases; bases outside gene matches: 2. Germline CDR1 LNHDA, CDR2 SQIVND (reference sequence). CDR3 nucleotides: TGTGCCAGTAGTGCGACTAGCGGGGCCTACAATGAGCAGTTCTTC. Its translation is CASSATSGAYNEQFF. Combining the CDR3 with reference TRBV19 and TRBJ2-1 gives the whole variable domain DGGITQSPKYLFRKEGQNVTLSCEQNLNHDAMYWYRQDPGQGLRLIYYSQIVNDFQKGDIAEGYSVSREKKESFPLTVTSAQKNPTAFYLCASSATSGAYNEQFFGPGTRLTVL.

The chain is built from TRBV6-8 and TRBJ2-3, with 11 bases lining up with TRBD2. V was pared by 5 bases and J by 4 bases, with 5 bases of the junction left unmatched. The CDR3 sequence is 15 residues long. Germline-derived CDR1 and CDR2 are MNHGY and SAAAGT. CDR3 in amino acids: CASSEVAGGADTQYF. CDR3 coding DNA: TGTGCCAGCAGTGAGGTAGCGGGAGGGGCAGATACGCAGTATTTT.